Each of the 19 T cell receptor beta chains below was sequenced from the same sample in a study of blood T cells in healthy people across ages. PCR was performed a second time for roughly 7 to 11 cycles using a sample-barcoded 5' primer and a J-beta primer mix. Each CDR3 protein gets one entry after TCRdb re-called the 5' RACE reads with MiXCR. The data hold about 1,500,000 distinct CDR3 sequences, with about 43% observed a single time. Sequenced sample: blood. The receptors originated from a woman between 18 and 30 years old in good health.

The V and J genes are TRBV30 and TRBJ2-5; 7 nucleotides align to TRBD1. The CDR3 contains 16 residues. With 0 bases clipped from V and 4 bases from J, the junction kept 11 bases outside the gene matches. The germline CDR1 and CDR2 sequences are GTSNPN and SVGIG (reference sequence). The CDR3 here is CAWSVLVGGEGETQYF. The CDR3, as DNA: TGTGCCTGGAGTGTACTCGTAGGGGGCGAGGGAGAGACCCAGTACTTC.

This clonotype was counted between two and nine times. This chain links TRBV7-6 with TRBJ2-1, with 9 positions matching TRBD2. In germline, CDR1 is SGHVS, CDR2 FNYEAQ. V was pared by 2 bases and J by 0 bases, with 5 bases of the junction left unmatched. This CDR3 is 17 amino acids long. The CDR3 protein is CASSLWLAGSSYNEQFF. The CDR3 DNA is TGTGCCAGCAGCTTATGGCTAGCGGGAAGCTCCTACAATGAGCAGTTCTTC.

The CDR3 loop is CASSQDMAGSRNEQFF. The CDR3 nucleotides read TGTGCCAGCAGCCAAGATATGGCAGGGAGTAGGAATGAGCAGTTCTTC. This chain joins TRBV3-1 and TRBJ2-1; either TRBD1 or TRBD2 may supply D (5 bases each). CDR1 and CDR2 from the germline V gene are LGHDT and YNNKEL (reference sequence). The CDR3 spans 16 residues. V shed 0 bases and J shed 7 bases, with 16 bases lying between them.

The chain couples TRBV28 to TRBJ1-5; D ambiguous. V was shortened by 5 bases and J by 6 bases, with 14 bases between the two germline ends. The CDR3 spans 14 residues. Looked up from germline, CDR1 is MDHEN and CDR2 is SYDVKM. CDR3 DNA: TGTGCCAGCAGTCTCCACGGGGTTGGTCAGCCCCAGCATTTT. Residues: CASSLHGVGQPQHF.

The rearrangement joins TRBV5-1 to TRBJ2-1; D is unresolved. CDR1 and CDR2 (germline): SGHRS, YFSETQ. V was cut by 4 bases and J by 8 bases, with 16 bases left in between. CDR3 length: 14 residues. The CDR3 here is CASSPIAGSHEQFF. The CDR3 DNA is TGCGCCAGCAGCCCCATAGCTGGGTCCCATGAGCAGTTCTTC.

In this sample, this clonotype turned up once. The chain links TRBV2 to TRBJ2-1; D may be TRBD1 or TRBD2 (5 bases each). The J call may be wrong; the DNA end is better matched by TRBJ2-7. The germline CDR1 and CDR2 sequences are SNHLY and FYNNEI. CDR3 length equals 12 residues. The CDR3 sequence is CASIGEGDEQYF. CDR3 DNA: TGTGCCAGCATCGGGGAAGGGGACGAGCAGTACTTC.

The chain carries TRBV29-1 and TRBJ1-2, with TRBD1 as a possible D gene (6 bases). The ends were cut back, 5 bases at V and 1 base at J, with 11 bases in the middle. This CDR3 has 13 amino acids. The germline gives CDR1 SQVTM, CDR2 ANQGSEA. The DNA for the CDR3 is TGCAGCGTTTTCAGGGGCCTTAACTATGGCTACACCTTC. Translation gives CSVFRGLNYGYTF.

This clonotype was counted a few times. CDR3 sequence (DNA): TGTGCCATCAGTGTTCCCAGCGGTTCCTCCTACAATGAGCAGTTCTTC. This codes for CAISVPSGSSYNEQFF. The chain couples TRBV10-3 to TRBJ2-1; a possible D gene is TRBD2 (5 bases). Germline assignment: CDR1 ENHRY and CDR2 SYGVKD. There are 16 residues in the CDR3. The V and J ends lost 4 bases and 0 bases respectively, with 13 bases between them.

The J gene is TRBJ2-7, the V gene TRBV30, with a tentative D call TRBD2 (5 bases). With 3 bases removed from V and 4 bases from J, the gap between germline ends came to 13 bases. The CDR3 contains 13 residues. Germline lookup yields CDR1 GTSNPN and CDR2 SVGIG (reference sequence). CDR3 sequence reads: CAWSEGDGYEQYF. CDR3 nucleotide sequence: TGTGCCTGGAGCGAGGGAGATGGGTACGAGCAGTACTTC. Complete variable domain (other parts from reference TRBV30 and TRBJ2-7): SQTIHQWPATLVQPVGSPLSLECTVEGTSNPNLYWYRQAAGRGLQLLFYSVGIGQISSEVPQNLSASRPQDRQFILSSKKLLLSDSGFYLCAWSEGDGYEQYFGPGTRLTVT.

The V gene is TRBV27, the J gene TRBJ2-7, with D perhaps matching TRBD1 (6 bases). This CDR3 has 14 amino acids. The germline V and J ends were trimmed by 4 bases and 3 bases, with 13 bases remaining between them. Germline CDR1 reads MNHEY; CDR2 reads SMNVEV (reference sequence). The CDR3 loop is CASSSRGQLYEQYF. Written as DNA, the CDR3 is TGTGCCAGCAGTTCACGCGGACAGCTCTACGAGCAGTACTTC.

For this clonotype: An end of the junction does not agree with germline; a read error may underlie this. The CDR3 is CAGSHRTGKYF. The CDR3 DNA sequence: TGTGCCGGCAGCCACAGAACGGGAAAGTACTTC. The V call is TRBV3-1, the J call TRBJ2-4, with D perhaps TRBD2 (5 bases). This CDR3 spans 11 amino acids. Germline V gene data show CDR1 as LGHDT and CDR2 as YNNKEL (reference sequence).

The chain recombines TRBV28 with TRBJ2-7; D might be TRBD1 or TRBD2, each matching 5 bases. The CDR3 loop spans 14 amino acids. The germline gives CDR1 MDHEN, CDR2 SYDVKM. V was cut by 3 bases and J by 0 bases, with 9 bases left in between. CDR3 amino acids: CASSFHGGSYEQYF. The CDR3 coding sequence is TGTGCCAGCAGTTTCCATGGGGGCTCCTACGAGCAGTACTTC.

This chain uses TRBV20-1 with TRBJ1-6, with D possibly TRBD1 on 5 matching bases. Germline CDR1 reads DFQATT; CDR2 reads SNEGSKA (reference sequence). The CDR3 extends over 16 amino acids. Trimming pared 0 bases from V and 0 bases from J, leaving 9 bases between. CDR3 region: CSARDRQSSYNSPLHF. CDR3 nucleotides: TGCAGTGCTAGAGATCGACAGAGCTCCTATAATTCACCCCTCCACTTT.

A word on this clonotype: The junction departs from the called germline gene at one end, perhaps through a read error. V is TRBV12-3 or TRBV12-4 and J is TRBJ2-3; D is perhaps TRBD2 (6 bases). The CDR3 extends over 16 amino acids. In nucleotides, the CDR3 is TGTGCCAGCAGTTTCTGGGACCTTACTAGCAAAGATACGCAGTATTTT. Translated: CASSFWDLTSKDTQYF.

Many counts were recorded for this clonotype. The chain carries TRBV7-8 and TRBJ2-5; perhaps TRBD1 as D (6 bases). CDR3 length: 15 amino acids. V was cut by 5 bases and J by 2 bases, with 15 bases left in between. CDR1 and CDR2 from the germline V gene are SGHVS and FQNEAQ. CDR3: CASSETGTQQETQYF. The CDR3 coding sequence is TGTGCCAGCAGCGAAACTGGGACACAACAAGAGACCCAGTACTTC.

The rearrangement uses TRBV10-3 and TRBJ2-7, with D perhaps assigned TRBD1 or TRBD2 (6 bases each). Germline V lookup: CDR1 ENHRY, CDR2 SYGVKD. V lost 3 bases and J 7 bases, leaving 13 bases between the germline ends. This CDR3 region has 13 residues. The CDR3 sequence: CAISDGGDNEQYF. CDR3 coding DNA: TGTGCCATCAGTGACGGAGGGGACAATGAGCAGTACTTC.

This clonotype was counted at least ten times. V and J are TRBV2 and TRBJ2-1, with D uncertain. The CDR3 extends over 15 amino acids. Germline assignment: CDR1 SNHLY and CDR2 FYNNEI. The V end lost 1 base, the J end lost 0 bases, and 7 bases lay between the germline ends. The CDR3 loop reads CASSEVKPSYNEQFF. CDR3 DNA sequence: TGTGCCAGCAGTGAAGTCAAGCCCTCCTACAATGAGCAGTTCTTC.

The chain joins TRBV7-2 to TRBJ2-1, with D perhaps TRBD2 (7 bases). There are 19 residues in the CDR3. CDR1 and CDR2 from the germline V gene are SGHTA and FQGNSA. V gave up 5 bases and J gave up 0 bases, with 23 bases separating them. In DNA form, the CDR3 reads TGTGCCAGCAGCCTTCTGGGGGGCCGGGGGGAGAGCTCCTACAATGAGCAGTTCTTC. This codes for CASSLLGGRGESSYNEQFF. Based on the CDR3 plus reference TRBV7-2 and TRBJ2-1, the full variable domain is GAGVSQSPSNKVTEKGKDVELRCDPISGHTALYWYRQSLGQGLEFLIYFQGNSAPDKSGLPSDRFSAERTGGSVSTLTIQRTQQEDSAVYLCASSLLGGRGESSYNEQFFGPGTRLTVL.

This clonotype was recorded only once. The chain employs TRBV25-1 and TRBJ2-3; 11 nucleotides match TRBD2. J lost 10 bases, V lost 7 bases, and 10 bases had no gene match. CDR1 is MGHDK, CDR2 SYGVNS, per germline. The CDR3 extends over 14 amino acids. The CDR3 loop reads CASILAGGDDAQYF. CDR3 DNA: TGTGCCAGCATTCTAGCGGGAGGTGACGATGCGCAGTATTTT.